A single sample is the source of the 24 T cell receptor beta chains below, sequenced in a study of T cells in Graves' hyperthyroidism and ophthalmopathy. Amplified TCR beta CDR3 regions came from RNA transcripts. In the first-round RT-PCR of the TCR CDR3, the HTBI primer set was used. TCRdb re-called the multiplex PCR reads through MiXCR, storing one row per CDR3 protein. The sample consists of 650,000 to 850,000 distinct CDR3 sequences, approximately 18% of them appearing once. The sample comprised blood. Source of these receptors: a woman aged 45-65 years with Graves' hyperthyroidism that later progressed to Graves' ophthalmopathy.

This clonotype was seen at least ten times. The V gene is TRBV12-3 or TRBV12-4, the J gene TRBJ1-4; unclear D gene. The V end lost 5 bases, the J end lost 0 bases, and 16 bases lay between the germline ends. The length of the CDR3 is 17 residues. The CDR3 sequence: CASSPRREVTTNEKLFF. In DNA form, the CDR3 reads TGTGCCAGCAGTCCGCGGAGGGAAGTTACAACTAATGAAAAACTGTTTTTT.

This clonotype showed up many times. Relative to the germline gene, one junction end is altered; a read error may explain this. The chain has TRBV3-1 and TRBJ1-1; D is unresolved. The CDR3 is 13 amino acids. Germline values: CDR1 LGHDT, CDR2 YNNKEL (reference sequence). CDR3 sequence: CASSRLPHTKAFF. The CDR3 coding sequence is TGTGCCAGCAGCCGGCTTCCGCACACTAAAGCTTTCTTT. The full variable domain, rest sourced from reference TRBV3-1 and TRBJ1-1, is DTAVSQTPKYLVTQMGNDKSIKCEQNLGHDTMYWYKQDSKKFLKIMFSYNNKELIINETVPNRFSPKSPDKAHLNLHINSLELGDSAVYFCASSRLPHTKAFFGQGTRLTVV.

The chain uses TRBV12-3 or TRBV12-4 and TRBJ1-5; no firm D call. The CDR3 loop spans 12 amino acids. The V end lost 6 bases, the J end lost 10 bases, and 13 bases lay between the germline ends. The DNA for the CDR3 is TGTGCCAGCAGCCCCGAACGTCGTCCCCAGCATTTT. Amino acids: CASSPERRPQHF.

This chain uses TRBV6-1 with TRBJ1-5; weak D call: TRBD1 (5 bases). Germline V CDR1 and CDR2: MNHNS, SASEGT. The V and J ends lost 6 bases and 7 bases respectively, with 25 bases between them. The CDR3 contains 17 residues. CDR3 DNA: TGTGCCAGCAGCCGATTTTACGGGGGGGAGGCGTACCAGCCCCAGCATTTT. Protein sequence: CASSRFYGGEAYQPQHF.

This chain joins TRBV30 and TRBJ1-2; no clear D gene. In germline, CDR1 is GTSNPN, CDR2 SVGIG (reference sequence). Trimming shortened V by 5 bases and J by 2 bases, and 9 bases separated the two germline ends. The CDR3 contains 12 residues. The CDR3, as DNA: TGTGCCTGGGCCGCAGGAAACTATGGCTACACCTTC. This sequence encodes CAWAAGNYGYTF.

The chain has TRBV29-1 and TRBJ2-3; D gene uncertain. Germline assignment: CDR1 SQVTM and CDR2 ANQGSEA. Trimming took 7 bases from V and 1 from J, leaving 9 bases between them. The CDR3 consists of 12 residues. The CDR3 DNA sequence: TGCAGCGGACGATTGGGCACAGATACGCAGTATTTT. Translation gives CSGRLGTDTQYF.

This clonotype was seen ten or more times. V usage is TRBV12-3 or TRBV12-4 and J usage is TRBJ1-1, with 8 bases aligning to TRBD1. This CDR3 comprises 18 residues. J gave up 4 bases and V 4 bases, and 17 bases lay outside the gene matches. CDR3 sequence (DNA): TGTGCCAGCAGTTCCAGCGGACAGGGAGGGGGTTTGGGCACTGAAGCTTTCTTT. It encodes CASSSSGQGGGLGTEAFF.

The J gene is TRBJ1-3, the V gene TRBV29-1, with D possibly matching TRBD1 (6 bases). The V end was cut by 6 bases, the J end by 0 bases, with 12 bases between. This CDR3 region has 14 residues. Per the germline V gene, CDR1 is SQVTM and CDR2 is ANQGSEA. The CDR3 here is CSVRTASSGNTIYF. The CDR3 DNA is TGCAGCGTGAGGACAGCGAGCTCTGGAAACACCATATATTTT.

The sample holds many counts of this clonotype. The rearrangement links TRBV3-1 to TRBJ2-7, with 9 bases identical to TRBD2. Germline-derived CDR1 and CDR2 are LGHDT and YNNKEL (reference sequence). CDR3 length: 16 residues. V was clipped by 1 base and J by 2 bases; unmatched bases: 6. The CDR3 sequence is CASSQASGASPYEQYF. The CDR3 bases are TGTGCCAGCAGCCAAGCTAGCGGGGCCAGCCCCTACGAGCAGTACTTC.

This clonotype occurred many times. This sequence joins TRBV5-8 and TRBJ1-2, with a weak D call TRBD1 (6 bases). Germline CDR1 is SGHTS and CDR2 is YDEGEE. The CDR3 runs 16 residues. V was clipped by 2 bases and J by 3 bases, with 17 bases between them. The CDR3 bases are TGTGCCAGCAGCTTCGATAACAGGGAAGAGGACTATGGCTACACCTTC. Its translation: CASSFDNREEDYGYTF.

This clonotype was recorded at least ten times. The rearrangement links TRBV15 to TRBJ2-7; D perhaps matches TRBD1 (6 bases). Deletions cut 0 bases from V and 5 bases from J, with 11 bases between. The CDR3 runs 14 residues. Germline CDR1 reads LNHNV; CDR2 reads YYDKDF (reference sequence). CDR3 in DNA: TGTGCCACCAGCAGAGATGGGGGCCGGGACGAGCAGTACTTC. This sequence encodes CATSRDGGRDEQYF.

This clonotype showed up many times. This sequence joins TRBV5-1 and TRBJ2-3; 10 nucleotides line up with TRBD2. Losses at the gene ends were 1 base for V and 2 bases for J; bases not matched to a gene: 7. Germline V gene lookup returns CDR1 SGHRS and CDR2 YFSETQ. This CDR3 has 17 residues. The CDR3 sequence: CASSLITSGDLTDTQYF. CDR3 nucleotide sequence: TGCGCCAGCAGCTTGATCACTAGCGGGGATCTCACAGATACGCAGTATTTT.

This clonotype was counted ten times or more. The rearrangement joins TRBV5-8 to TRBJ2-3; D not resolved. The CDR3 extends over 14 amino acids. V was trimmed by 4 bases and J by 1 base, leaving 10 bases between them. Looked up from germline, CDR1 is SGHTS and CDR2 is YDEGEE. Here the CDR3 reads CASSPGRGTDTQYF. CDR3 coding DNA: TGTGCCAGCAGCCCCGGTAGGGGCACAGATACGCAGTATTTT.

This chain connects TRBV5-1 to TRBJ2-6; weak D call: TRBD2 (7 bases). Germline V gene data show CDR1 as SGHRS and CDR2 as YFSETQ. V lost 4 bases, J lost 0 bases, and 17 bases lay in between. This CDR3 is 18 amino acids long. The CDR3, as DNA: TGCGCCAGCAGCCCGAGGGGGGGAATATCCTCTGGGGCCAACGTCCTGACTTTC. Encoded protein: CASSPRGGISSGANVLTF.

The sample holds many counts of this clonotype. The rearrangement joins TRBV12-3 or TRBV12-4 to TRBJ1-2; the D is unclear. This CDR3 has 14 residues. Trimming left V 0 bases short and J 0 bases short, with 5 bases between. DNA for the CDR3: TGTGCCAGCAGTTTAGCGCCAGCTAACTATGGCTACACCTTC. Translated: CASSLAPANYGYTF.

V is TRBV2 and J is TRBJ2-3; a possible D gene is TRBD1 (5 bases). Germline-derived CDR1 and CDR2 are SNHLY and FYNNEI. V lost 4 bases and J lost 4, with 12 bases in between. CDR3 length: 14 amino acids. The CDR3 nucleotides read TGTGCCAGCAGTGGGACAATTAGGGCAGATACGCAGTATTTT. Translated, it gives CASSGTIRADTQYF. The full variable domain, completed using reference TRBV2 and TRBJ2-3, is EPEVTQTPSHQVTQMGQEVILRCVPISNHLYFYWYRQILGQKVEFLVSFYNNEISEKSEIFDDQFSVERPDGSNFTLKIRSTKLEDSAMYFCASSGTIRADTQYFGPGTRLTVL.

The V gene is TRBV4-1, the J gene TRBJ2-5; 7 bases match TRBD1. Germline assignment: CDR1 MGHRA and CDR2 YSYEKL. CDR3 length: 15 residues. With 1 base clipped from V and 7 bases from J, the junction kept 9 bases outside the gene matches. The CDR3 loop is CASSQVLQGLGTQYF. CDR3 nucleotides: TGCGCCAGCAGCCAAGTTTTACAGGGGTTGGGGACCCAGTACTTC.

In its sample, this clonotype was seen many times. The J gene is TRBJ1-2, the V gene TRBV12-3 or TRBV12-4; 7 nucleotides line up with TRBD1. Trimming took 6 bases from V and 1 from J; bases not matched to a gene: 2. This CDR3 contains 13 residues. CDR3 coding DNA: TGTGCCAGCAGGGACAGGTTTAACTATGGCTACACCTTC. This codes for CASRDRFNYGYTF.

The rearrangement joins TRBV7-8 to TRBJ2-1; weak D call: TRBD1 (5 bases). The V end was cut by 5 bases, the J end by 5 bases, with 10 bases between. The CDR3 totals 13 residues. Germline-derived CDR1 and CDR2 are SGHVS and FQNEAQ. The CDR3 spells CASSIGHNNEQFF. Here the CDR3 DNA reads TGTGCCAGCAGCATAGGACACAACAATGAGCAGTTCTTC. The variable domain in full, completed from reference TRBV7-8 and TRBJ2-1, reads GAGVSQSPRYKVAKRGQDVALRCDPISGHVSLFWYQQALGQGPEFLTYFQNEAQLDKSGLPSDRFFAERPEGSVSTLKIQRTQQEDSAVYLCASSIGHNNEQFFGPGTRLTVL.

This clonotype was recorded many times. Here the CDR3 reads CSARGENQETQYF. CDR3 sequence (DNA): TGCAGTGCTAGAGGGGAAAACCAAGAGACCCAGTACTTC. This rearrangement joins TRBV20-1 to TRBJ2-5, with unresolved D. Germline V gene sequence: CDR1 DFQATT, CDR2 SNEGSKA (reference sequence). This CDR3 spans 13 amino acids. The germline V and J ends were trimmed by 1 base and 0 bases, with 6 bases remaining between them.

The chain combines TRBV27 with TRBJ2-7; no clear D gene. The CDR3 is 13 residues long. Germline CDR1 reads MNHEY; CDR2 reads SMNVEV (reference sequence). V was trimmed by 5 bases and J by 2 bases, leaving 10 bases between them. This CDR3 reads CASSPNPTYEQYF. The CDR3 nucleotides read TGTGCCAGCAGTCCTAATCCAACCTACGAGCAGTACTTC.

This clonotype was seen at least ten times. The CDR3 nucleotides are TGTGCCAGCAGCTCCGACTGGACAGGCTATGGCTACACCTTC. Protein product: CASSSDWTGYGYTF. This chain connects TRBV7-2 to TRBJ1-2, with TRBD1 identical over 7 bases. CDR1 is SGHTA and CDR2 is FQGNSA in the germline V gene. Trimming cost V 4 bases and J 4 bases; bases outside gene matches: 6. This CDR3 comprises 14 residues.

This clonotype was recorded a few times. V is TRBV30 and J is TRBJ1-6; D call uncertain. The germline gives CDR1 GTSNPN, CDR2 SVGIG (reference sequence). V dropped 3 bases and J dropped 6 bases, with 9 bases sitting between them. The CDR3 runs to 13 residues. The CDR3 nucleotides read TGTGCCTGGAGAGAGGGTGGTAATTCACCCCTCCACTTT. It encodes CAWREGGNSPLHF.

The V and J genes are TRBV10-3 and TRBJ2-1; 7 bases are shared with TRBD2. V lost 4 bases and J lost 0; bases outside the gene matches: 6. CDR3 size: 16 residues. Germline CDR1 reads ENHRY; CDR2 reads SYGVKD. The CDR3 here is CAISASAGISYNEQFF. Written as DNA, the CDR3 is TGTGCCATCAGTGCCTCAGCGGGGATCTCCTACAATGAGCAGTTCTTC.